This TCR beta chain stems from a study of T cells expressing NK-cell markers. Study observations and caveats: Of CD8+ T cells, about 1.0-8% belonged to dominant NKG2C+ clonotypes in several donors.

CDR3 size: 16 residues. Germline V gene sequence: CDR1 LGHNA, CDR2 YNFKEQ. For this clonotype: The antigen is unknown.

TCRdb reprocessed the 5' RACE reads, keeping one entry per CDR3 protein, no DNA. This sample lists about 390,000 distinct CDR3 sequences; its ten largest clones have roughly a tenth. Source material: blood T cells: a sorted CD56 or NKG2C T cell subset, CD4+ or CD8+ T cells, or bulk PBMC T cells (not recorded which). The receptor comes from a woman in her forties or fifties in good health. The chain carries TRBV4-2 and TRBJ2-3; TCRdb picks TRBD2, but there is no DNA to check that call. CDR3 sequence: CASSQAAAGVTDTQYF.